What follows describes a single T cell receptor beta chain. Its antigen is unknown. The sample holds no much larger clone one base away, and base qualities are not on file. The data were obtained in a study of tumor-infiltrating lymphocytes in primary liver carcinoma (dated by TCRdb to 2015 to 2018). With regard to the full study: Of the five patients, three men and two women aged 30 to 69 years, four had hepatocellular carcinoma and one had combined HCC and intrahepatic cholangiocarcinoma. A total of approximately 35 specimens from 5 patients underwent TCRbeta repertoire sequencing, comprising 25 tumor regions, 5 adjacent noncancerous liver tissues and 5 peripheral blood samples. To link TCRbeta repertoire diversity to the local molecular phenotype, the 20 to 30 tumor region samples were profiled with Agilent mRNA microarrays. Each sample produced about 3.5 to 7.13 million productive TCRbeta reads, and read depth showed no significant difference between tissue types. Repertoires from technical replicates were highly reproducible, with mean shared-clone rates about 0.88 and correlation coefficients above 0.95. The five patients had tumors of stage T1-T3 N0M0, with maximum diameters ranging from about 4 to 11 cm. Across five regions of each liver tumor, along with adjacent normal tissue and blood, the study brought together TCRbeta repertoire sequencing, expression microarrays and whole-exome sequencing.

The CDR3 has 17 amino acids, counting the end cysteine and phenylalanine. Of all the DNA, just the CDR3 is kept, 51 bases in frame from base 1. CDR1 MNHEY and CDR2 SVGAGI are derived from the germline V gene. V is cut back by 8 bases and J by 1 base, with 14 bases in the junction unmatched. The research as a whole found: Just about 7.5-24% of top clones turned up in all five regions of a tumor, which suggests spatial heterogeneity among tumor-infiltrating T cells. With just a handful of patients in the study, the authors point out that the findings should be validated in a larger study. The top 250 clones made up a significantly larger repertoire fraction in tumors than in blood (p = 0.039). Because only the TCR beta chain was sequenced and unpaired alpha chains were not captured, true repertoire diversity is likely underestimated. Since the samples were bulk and unsorted, there was no way to compare CD4+ and CD8+ T cell repertoires. Pairs of tumor regions showed greater repertoire overlap (mean 36%) than tumor-adjacent pairs (17%) or tumor-blood pairs (approximately 14%), which is consistent with antigen-driven expansion.

Without any cell sorting, total RNA and DNA were co-extracted from about 20-30 mg of bulk tissue using the AllPrep DNA/RNA mini kit. Between late 2015 and 2016, five patients in China with histopathologically diagnosed primary liver carcinoma had surgical resection. Chronic HBV infection was present in the patients, and the patients were treatment-naive at sampling. Each tumor was sampled at five spatially separated regions: the tumor centre plus the superior, inferior, left-lateral and right-lateral poles. Histology showed that every tumor sample contained more than 85% viable tumor cells. Fresh tumor and adjacent tissue pieces were bisected, with one half stored in RNAlater at -80 degrees C and the other half sent for histology. TCRbeta-specific cDNA was reverse-transcribed from approximately 460 ng total RNA using a constant-region primer and ProtoScript II reverse transcriptase. Three nested multiplex PCR rounds, following a slightly modified ARM-PCR procedure, were used to build the TCRbeta libraries. Multiplex TRBV1-TRBV30 forward primers and a Cbeta reverse primer were used in the first two PCR rounds, each of which was run for around 9 cycles. Sample barcodes and Illumina adapters were added in a final 25-cycle PCR with Deep VentR polymerase. Amplicons of 200-500 bp were gel-purified with a QIAquick gel extraction kit before sequencing. An Illumina HiSeq 2500 was used to sequence the TCRbeta amplicons, generating 250-bp paired-end reads. As for the original processing: To recover full CDR3 sequences, reads were quality-trimmed using Trimmomatic v0.33 and paired reads were then merged using FLASH v1.2.11. V, D and J germline segments were assigned to the rearranged TCRbeta sequences using MiGEC v1.2.1b. Clonotype statistics and Shannon-Wiener diversity indices were computed with VDJtools v1.0.0. To cut down on sampling bias, every analysis after diversity analysis relied on just the 250 most abundant clonotypes from each sample. TCRdb trimmed public reads at Q25 via fastp, called clones via MiXCR and kept in-frame beta chains. CDR3 protein duplicates are merged, each entry listing the most common genes and DNA. The authors' filters were not applied to this entry. This sample gives more than 95,000 distinct CDR3 sequences in total; roughly 85% of them show up just once. The ten biggest clones cover about 20% of the sample.

This receptor was taken from a man aged 35-49 years with primary liver carcinoma and hepatitis B virus infection. The sequence links TRBV6-5 to TRBJ1-3; 7 nucleotides in the junction match TRBD1. Sequencing used liver tumor tissue from sampling region 3. Taken with the paper, the label for cell subset or site translates to: tumor region T3, left-lateral pole. The CDR3 loop reads CASCITGTAKSGNTIYF. The bases read TGTGCCAGCTGCATTACCGGGACAGCGAAGTCTGGAAACACCATATATTTT.